These T cell receptor beta chains were read from a single sample in a study of OX40 agonist ivuxolimab in advanced cancers. Clones were read by immunoSEQ multiplex PCR, and TCRdb kept only the in-frame ones, dropping some. This sample has 55,000 to 75,000 clones, with around 85% found just once. This specimen was CD4+ or CD8+ T cells sorted from blood, taken in a trial of the OX40 agonist ivuxolimab. The source is an adult with an advanced solid tumor such as melanoma, head and neck, liver or kidney cancer. CDR3s include the opening cysteine and the closing phenylalanine or tryptophan. Fields, in order: V gene, J gene, D gene, clone size, CDR3 protein, CDR3 DNA. The D gene is left open where the match is weak. Size values are once, few and many counts, or a class for expanded clones, and some rows have none.

v_call: TRBV6-1
j_call: TRBJ1-5
d_call: -
clone_size: -
cdr3_aa: CASLTGSDQPQHF
cdr3_nt: TGTGCCAGCCTCACAGGGTCGGATCAGCCCCAGCATTTT

v_call: TRBV18
j_call: TRBJ1-1
d_call: TRBD1
clone_size: few
cdr3_aa: CASSPLTGQGGNTEAFF
cdr3_nt: TGTGCCAGCTCACCCCTCACAGGGCAGGGGGGTAACACTGAAGCTTTCTTT

v_call: TRBV10-3
j_call: TRBJ2-7
d_call: -
clone_size: -
cdr3_aa: CAISGGMAYEQYF
cdr3_nt: TGTGCCATTAGCGGCGGAATGGCCTACGAGCAGTACTTC

v_call: TRBV7-9
j_call: TRBJ2-1
d_call: -
clone_size: -
cdr3_aa: CASTLTGTYNEQFF
cdr3_nt: TGTGCCAGCACCTTGACGGGAACCTACAATGAGCAGTTCTTC

v_call: TRBV28
j_call: TRBJ2-5
d_call: TRBD2
clone_size: -
cdr3_aa: CASSLGGLVQETQYF
cdr3_nt: TGTGCCAGCAGTTTGGGAGGACTAGTCCAAGAGACCCAGTACTTC

v_call: TRBV6-5
j_call: TRBJ1-1
d_call: -
clone_size: -
cdr3_aa: CASSRGGLNTEAFF
cdr3_nt: TGTGCCAGCAGTAGGGGAGGGCTGAACACTGAAGCTTTCTTT

v_call: TRBV30
j_call: TRBJ1-1
d_call: TRBD1
clone_size: few
cdr3_aa: CAWREDRRGVNTEAFF
cdr3_nt: TGTGCCTGGAGGGAGGACAGGCGAGGGGTGAACACTGAAGCTTTCTTT

v_call: TRBV15
j_call: TRBJ2-3
d_call: -
clone_size: few
cdr3_aa: CATSREQGRADTQYF
cdr3_nt: TGTGCCACCAGCAGAGAACAGGGGAGGGCAGATACGCAGTATTTT

v_call: TRBV11-2
j_call: TRBJ1-5
d_call: TRBD1
clone_size: -
cdr3_aa: CASRADRGQGQPQHF
cdr3_nt: TGTGCCAGCAGAGCCGACAGGGGTCAGGGTCAGCCCCAGCATTTT

v_call: TRBV28
j_call: TRBJ1-5
d_call: TRBD1
clone_size: few
cdr3_aa: CASSRFTGVGSNQPQHF
cdr3_nt: TGTGCCAGCAGTCGATTCACAGGGGTGGGGAGCAATCAGCCCCAGCATTTT

v_call: TRBV7-3
j_call: TRBJ2-1
d_call: TRBD1
clone_size: -
cdr3_aa: CASSPTGASEQFF
cdr3_nt: TGTGCCAGCAGCCCAACAGGGGCCAGTGAGCAGTTCTTC

v_call: TRBV6-1
j_call: TRBJ2-2
d_call: TRBD1
clone_size: -
cdr3_aa: CASSPTGGNTGELFF
cdr3_nt: TGTGCCAGCTCACCGACAGGGGGCAACACCGGGGAGCTGTTTTTT

v_call: TRBV5-5
j_call: TRBJ2-4
d_call: -
clone_size: once
cdr3_aa: CASTLMDREDF
cdr3_nt: TGTGCCAGCACACTTATGGACCGGGAAGACTTC

v_call: TRBV18
j_call: TRBJ1-4
d_call: -
clone_size: -
cdr3_aa: CASSRYATNEKLFF
cdr3_nt: TGTGCCAGCTCCCGTTATGCAACTAATGAAAAACTGTTTTTT

v_call: TRBV11-3
j_call: TRBJ2-6
d_call: -
clone_size: -
cdr3_aa: CASSLERGNHPSGANVLTF
cdr3_nt: TGTGCCAGCAGCTTAGAGAGGGGGAATCACCCCTCTGGGGCCAACGTCCTGACTTTC

v_call: TRBV5-5
j_call: TRBJ2-3
d_call: TRBD1
clone_size: -
cdr3_aa: CASSLDLGQGTDTQYF
cdr3_nt: TGTGCCAGCAGCTTGGATCTGGGACAGGGTACAGATACGCAGTATTTT

v_call: TRBV27
j_call: TRBJ2-1
d_call: -
clone_size: -
cdr3_aa: CASSFNLGVDEQFF
cdr3_nt: TGTGCCAGCAGTTTCAATCTAGGGGTCGATGAGCAGTTCTTC

v_call: TRBV18
j_call: TRBJ1-1
d_call: TRBD1
clone_size: once
cdr3_aa: CASSPWTGLDTEAFF
cdr3_nt: TGTGCCAGCTCACCTTGGACAGGGTTGGACACTGAAGCTTTCTTT

v_call: TRBV5-4
j_call: TRBJ2-3
d_call: -
clone_size: few
cdr3_aa: CASSRRGGSLGDTQYF
cdr3_nt: TGTGCCAGCAGCAGGAGAGGGGGGTCCCTCGGTGATACGCAGTATTTT

v_call: TRBV6-6
j_call: TRBJ2-1
d_call: TRBD1
clone_size: -
cdr3_aa: CASSSGQAYNEQFF
cdr3_nt: TGTGCCAGCAGTTCCGGACAGGCCTACAATGAGCAGTTCTTC

v_call: TRBV30
j_call: TRBJ2-1
d_call: -
clone_size: -
cdr3_aa: CAWSALGTIYNEQFF
cdr3_nt: TGTGCCTGGAGTGCACTCGGGACAATCTACAATGAGCAGTTCTTC

v_call: TRBV5-4
j_call: TRBJ2-5
d_call: -
clone_size: -
cdr3_aa: CASSGMTLLGETQYF
cdr3_nt: TGTGCCAGCAGCGGGATGACACTCCTAGGGGAGACCCAGTACTTC

v_call: TRBV5-4
j_call: TRBJ2-2
d_call: -
clone_size: -
cdr3_aa: CASSPRRETGELFF
cdr3_nt: TGTGCCAGCAGCCCCAGACGGGAAACCGGGGAGCTGTTTTTT

v_call: TRBV19
j_call: TRBJ1-1
d_call: TRBD1
clone_size: -
cdr3_aa: CASTPLPGQGARTEAFF
cdr3_nt: TGTGCCAGTACCCCTCTCCCTGGGCAGGGGGCGAGGACTGAAGCTTTCTTT

v_call: TRBV5-4
j_call: TRBJ2-7
d_call: TRBD2
clone_size: -
cdr3_aa: CASSLLAGISYEQYF
cdr3_nt: TGTGCCAGCAGCTTGTTAGCGGGGATTTCCTACGAGCAGTACTTC

v_call: TRBV12-5
j_call: TRBJ2-4
d_call: -
clone_size: once
cdr3_aa: CASGLPPPGRSRAQVECF
cdr3_nt: TGTGCTAGTGGTTTGCCCCCCCCGGGGAGGTCCCGAGCCCAAGTCGAATGCTTC